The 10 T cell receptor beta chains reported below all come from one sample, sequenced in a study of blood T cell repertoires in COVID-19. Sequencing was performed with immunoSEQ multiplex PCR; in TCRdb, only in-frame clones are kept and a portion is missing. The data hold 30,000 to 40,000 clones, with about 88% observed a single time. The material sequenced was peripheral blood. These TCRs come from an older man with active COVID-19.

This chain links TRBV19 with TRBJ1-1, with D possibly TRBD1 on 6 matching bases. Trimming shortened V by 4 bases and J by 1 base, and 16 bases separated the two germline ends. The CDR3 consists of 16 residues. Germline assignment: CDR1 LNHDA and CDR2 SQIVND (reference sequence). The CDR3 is CASSNRNRAPNTEAFF. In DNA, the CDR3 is TGTGCCAGTAGTAATCGCAACAGGGCACCGAACACTGAAGCTTTCTTT.

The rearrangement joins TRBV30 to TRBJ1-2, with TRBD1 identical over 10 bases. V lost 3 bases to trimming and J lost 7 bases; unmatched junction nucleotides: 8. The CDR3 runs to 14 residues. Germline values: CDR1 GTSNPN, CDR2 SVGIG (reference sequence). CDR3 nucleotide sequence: TGTGCCTGGAGGGGTCGACAGGGGGCAGGTGGCTACACCTTC. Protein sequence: CAWRGRQGAGGYTF.

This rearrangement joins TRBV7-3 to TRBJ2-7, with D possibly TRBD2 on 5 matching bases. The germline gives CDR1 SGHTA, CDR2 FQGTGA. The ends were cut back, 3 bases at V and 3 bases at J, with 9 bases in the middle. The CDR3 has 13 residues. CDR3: CASSLYEGYEQYF. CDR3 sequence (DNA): TGTGCCAGCAGCTTGTATGAGGGCTACGAGCAGTACTTC.

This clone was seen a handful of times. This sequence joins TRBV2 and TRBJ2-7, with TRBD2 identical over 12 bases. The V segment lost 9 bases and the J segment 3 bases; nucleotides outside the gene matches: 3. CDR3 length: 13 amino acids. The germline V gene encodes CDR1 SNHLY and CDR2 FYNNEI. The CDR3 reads CARKTSGSYEQYF. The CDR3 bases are TGTGCCAGAAAGACTAGCGGGAGCTACGAGCAGTACTTC.

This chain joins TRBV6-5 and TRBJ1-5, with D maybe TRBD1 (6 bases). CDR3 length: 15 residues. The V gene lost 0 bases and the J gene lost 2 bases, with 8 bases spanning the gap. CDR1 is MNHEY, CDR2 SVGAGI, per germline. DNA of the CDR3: TGTGCCAGCAGTTACTCTGGGGGCCGCAATCAGCCCCAGCATTTT. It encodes CASSYSGGRNQPQHF.

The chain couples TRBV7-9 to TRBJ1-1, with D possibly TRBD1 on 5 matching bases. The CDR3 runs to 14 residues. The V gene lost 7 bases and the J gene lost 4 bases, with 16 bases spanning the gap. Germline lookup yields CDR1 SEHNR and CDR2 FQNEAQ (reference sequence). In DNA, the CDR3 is TGTGCCAGCAACCCTTGGCGGGGGAGCACTGAAGCTTTCTTT. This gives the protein CASNPWRGSTEAFF.

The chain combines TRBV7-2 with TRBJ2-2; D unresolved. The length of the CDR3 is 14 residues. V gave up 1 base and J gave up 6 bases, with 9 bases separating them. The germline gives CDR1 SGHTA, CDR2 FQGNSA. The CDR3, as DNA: TGTGCCAGCAGCTTAGGAGGTCCCCCCGGGGAGCTGTTTTTT. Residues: CASSLGGPPGELFF.

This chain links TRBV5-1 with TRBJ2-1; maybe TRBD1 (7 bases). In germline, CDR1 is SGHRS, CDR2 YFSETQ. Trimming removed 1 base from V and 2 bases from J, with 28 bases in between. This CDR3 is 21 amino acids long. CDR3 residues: CASSLSIQGGRPKRTYNEQFF. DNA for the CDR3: TGCGCCAGCAGCTTGAGTATCCAGGGGGGCCGACCTAAGCGGACCTACAATGAGCAGTTCTTC.

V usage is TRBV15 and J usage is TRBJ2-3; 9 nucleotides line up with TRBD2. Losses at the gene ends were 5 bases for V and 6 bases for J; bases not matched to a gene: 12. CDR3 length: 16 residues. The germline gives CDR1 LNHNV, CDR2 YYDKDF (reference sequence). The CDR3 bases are TGTGCCACCAGCCCATATGCGGGAGGGCCTCGGGATACGCAGTATTTT. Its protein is CATSPYAGGPRDTQYF.

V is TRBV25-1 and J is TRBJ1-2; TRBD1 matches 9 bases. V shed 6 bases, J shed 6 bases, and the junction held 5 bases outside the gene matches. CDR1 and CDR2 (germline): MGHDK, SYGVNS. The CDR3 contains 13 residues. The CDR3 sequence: CASSQTGGNGYTF. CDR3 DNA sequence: TGTGCCAGCAGCCAGACAGGGGGGAATGGCTACACCTTC.